Following are 3 T cell receptor beta chains from one sample sequenced in a study of CD8 T cells in ankylosing spondylitis. TCRdb passed the 5' RACE reads through MiXCR, listing each CDR3 protein once. The table has 120,000 to 150,000 distinct CDR3 sequences, 7% to 10% seen once. Sequenced: synovial fluid, either unsorted or a sorted T cell fraction (not recorded which). These receptors all stem from a male donor with ankylosing spondylitis.

The genes are TRBV30 and TRBJ2-6; D remains ambiguous. The CDR3 runs 14 residues. The germline CDR1 and CDR2 sequences are GTSNPN and SVGIG (reference sequence). Trimming removed 2 bases from V and 2 bases from J, with 7 bases in between. The CDR3 loop is CAWSHLPGANVLTF. The CDR3 coding sequence is TGTGCCTGGAGTCATCTTCCTGGGGCCAACGTCCTGACTTTC.

Many counts were recorded for this clonotype. V gene TRBV15 combines with J gene TRBJ2-1; 8 bases fit TRBD2. V lost 3 bases and J lost 0; bases outside the gene matches: 7. Germline V gives CDR1 LNHNV, CDR2 YYDKDF (reference sequence). The CDR3 is made up of 17 amino acids. The CDR3 loop is CATSRESSGDSYNEQFF. DNA for the CDR3: TGTGCCACCAGCAGGGAAAGTAGCGGGGACTCCTACAATGAGCAGTTCTTC.

This clonotype was counted at least ten times. The chain combines TRBV10-3 with TRBJ2-3; D remains unclear. Trimming stripped 0 bases from V and 6 bases from J, with 19 bases between. Germline CDR1 is ENHRY and CDR2 is SYGVKD. The CDR3 consists of 17 residues. The CDR3 spells CAISESVKGGPDDTQYF. The CDR3 DNA reads as TGTGCCATCAGTGAGTCAGTTAAGGGCGGCCCCGATGATACGCAGTATTTT.